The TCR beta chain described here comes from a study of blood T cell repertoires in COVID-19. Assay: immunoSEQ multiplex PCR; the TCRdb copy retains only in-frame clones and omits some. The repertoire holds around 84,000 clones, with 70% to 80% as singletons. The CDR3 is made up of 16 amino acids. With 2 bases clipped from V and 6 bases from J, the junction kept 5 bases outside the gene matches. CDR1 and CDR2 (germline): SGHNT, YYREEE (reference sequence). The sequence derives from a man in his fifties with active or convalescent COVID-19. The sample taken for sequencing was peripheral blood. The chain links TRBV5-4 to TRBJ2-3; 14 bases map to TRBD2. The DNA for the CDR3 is TGTGCCAGCAGCTTACTGACTAGCGGGGGGGCGGATACGCAGTATTTT. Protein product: CASSLLTSGGADTQYF.